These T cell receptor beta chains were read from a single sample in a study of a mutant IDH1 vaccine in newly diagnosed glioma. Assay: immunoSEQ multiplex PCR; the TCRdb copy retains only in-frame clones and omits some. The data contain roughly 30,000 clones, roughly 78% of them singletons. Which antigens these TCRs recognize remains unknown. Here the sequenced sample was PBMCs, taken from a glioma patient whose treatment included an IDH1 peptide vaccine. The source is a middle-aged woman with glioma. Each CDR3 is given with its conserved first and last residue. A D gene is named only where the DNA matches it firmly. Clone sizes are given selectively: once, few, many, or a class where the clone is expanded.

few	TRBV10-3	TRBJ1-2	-	TGTGCCATCAGTGACAGACCTAACTATGGCTACACCTTC	CAISDRPNYGYTF
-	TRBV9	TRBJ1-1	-	TGTGCCAGCAGCGTAGAATCTGAATCCCCTTTCTCGAACACTGAAGCTTTCTTT	CASSVESESPFSNTEAFF
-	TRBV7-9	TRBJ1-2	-	TGTGCCAGCAGCTTATCAGCGGCTGGGTACTATGGCTACACCTTC	CASSLSAAGYYGYTF
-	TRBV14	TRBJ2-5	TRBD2	TGTGCCAGCAGCCAAGTGCCCTTCGTGACGGGGGGGGAAGAGACCCAGTACTTC	CASSQVPFVTGGEETQYF
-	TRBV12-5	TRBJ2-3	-	TGTGCTAGTGTCTCCCCCTACACAGATACGCAGTATTTT	CASVSPYTDTQYF
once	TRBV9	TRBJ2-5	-	TGTGCCAGCAGCGTAGCCGACCCAGGGCCCCAGTACTTC	CASSVADPGPQYF
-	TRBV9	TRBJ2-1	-	TGTGCCAGCAGCGTAGGGGCAGCCCCCCGTTCCTACAATGAGCAGTTCTTC	CASSVGAAPRSYNEQFF
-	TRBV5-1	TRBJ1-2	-	TGCGCCAGCAGCTTGGCCCCGATTAACTATGGCTACACCTTC	CASSLAPINYGYTF
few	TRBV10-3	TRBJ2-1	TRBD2	TGTGCCACCCTAGCGGGGGAATACAATGAGCAGTTCTTC	CATLAGEYNEQFF
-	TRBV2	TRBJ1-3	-	TGTGCCAGCAGTGAGGACGAAGGGAGGACCATATATTTT	CASSEDEGRTIYF
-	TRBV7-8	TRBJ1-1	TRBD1	TGTGCCAGCAGCTTAGACAGGGGCACTGAAGCTTTCTTT	CASSLDRGTEAFF
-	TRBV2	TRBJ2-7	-	TGTGCCAGCGTGGAAGGGGGGGCAGGGGCCTACGAGCAGTACTTC	CASVEGGAGAYEQYF
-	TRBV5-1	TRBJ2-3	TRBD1	TGCGCCAGCAGCCCAGGACAGGCCTCCACAGATACGCAGTATTTT	CASSPGQASTDTQYF
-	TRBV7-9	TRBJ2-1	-	TGTGCCAGCAGCCTCGCCGACAGGGAGGACAATGAGCAGTTCTTC	CASSLADREDNEQFF
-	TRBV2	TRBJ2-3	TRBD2	TGTGCCAGCAGTGCCCAGTTGCGGGGGGCAGATACGCAGTATTTT	CASSAQLRGADTQYF
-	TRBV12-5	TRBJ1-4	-	TGTGCTACCGCACAGGGAGGAAATGAAAAACTGTTTTTT	CATAQGGNEKLFF
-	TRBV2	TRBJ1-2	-	TGTGCCAGCAGGGACGGACGAGCTGATCCCTATGGCTACACCTTC	CASRDGRADPYGYTF
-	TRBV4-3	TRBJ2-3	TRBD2	TGCGCCAGCAGCCAAGTTCCTAGCGGGGGGGTTCCCGGAGATACGCAGTATTTT	CASSQVPSGGVPGDTQYF
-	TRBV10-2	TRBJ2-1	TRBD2	TGCGCCAGCACCCCCCGGACTAGCGGGGGACACAATGAGCAGTTCTTC	CASTPRTSGGHNEQFF
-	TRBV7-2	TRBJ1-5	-	TGTGCCAGCAGCTCGATCGGAGTCGATCAGCCCCAGCATTTT	CASSSIGVDQPQHF
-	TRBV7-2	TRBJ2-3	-	TGTGCCAGCAGCTTAGCGCGAGGGGGGAATACGCAGTATTTT	CASSLARGGNTQYF
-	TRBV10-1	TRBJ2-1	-	TGCGCCAGCAGTGAGTCAGAAAGGTACAATGAGCAGTTCTTC	CASSESERYNEQFF
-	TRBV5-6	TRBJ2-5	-	TGTGCCAGCAGCTTGGCCTTGAGGGAGACCCAGTACTTC	CASSLALRETQYF
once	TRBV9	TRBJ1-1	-	TGTGCCAGCACCGAGACAGCCCGTCCGTGGTACACTGAAGCTTTCTTT	CASTETARPWYTEAFF
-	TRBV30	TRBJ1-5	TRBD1	TGTGCCTGGAGTTCGGGACAGGGGGTCGCTCAGCCCCAGCATTTT	CAWSSGQGVAQPQHF
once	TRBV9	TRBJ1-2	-	TGTGCCAGCAGCGTAGGCATTTATGGCTACACCTTC	CASSVGIYGYTF
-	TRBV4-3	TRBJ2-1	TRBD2	TGCGCCAGCAGCCCCGTGCGGGGGAGCTCCTACAATGAGCAGTTCTTC	CASSPVRGSSYNEQFF
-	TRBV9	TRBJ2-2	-	TGTGCCAGCAGCGGGGGGATAATCGGGGACACCGGGGAGCTGTTTTTT	CASSGGIIGDTGELFF
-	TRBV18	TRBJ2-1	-	TGTGCCAGCTCACCCATGTCGGGAACCTCCTACAATGAGCAGTTCTTC	CASSPMSGTSYNEQFF
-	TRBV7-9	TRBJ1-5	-	TGTGCCAGCAGCGACGGGAGCAGGAGCAATCAGCCCCAGCATTTT	CASSDGSRSNQPQHF
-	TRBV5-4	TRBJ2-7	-	TGTGCCAGCAGCTTGTTCCAGGGGACCTACGAGCAGTACTTC	CASSLFQGTYEQYF
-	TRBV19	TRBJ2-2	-	TGTGCCAGTAGAGCCGGGGAGCTGTTTTTT	CASRAGELFF
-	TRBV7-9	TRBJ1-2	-	TGTGCCAGCAGCCAAGAGGCCAAAAACTATGGCTACACCTTC	CASSQEAKNYGYTF
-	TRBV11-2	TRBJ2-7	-	TGTGCCAGCAGCCTTGCTCCGGGGCGAGAGGGCCACGAGCAGTACTTC	CASSLAPGREGHEQYF